These T cell receptor beta chains were read from a single sample in a study of T cell responses to AZD1222 COVID-19 vaccine. TCRdb's table, derived via immunoSEQ multiplex PCR, lists solely in-frame clones and lacks some. Of about 120,000 clones in the sample, roughly 90% were seen once. The material was peripheral blood, obtained 28 days after the second dose of the MenACWY control vaccine. These receptors were obtained from an adult who received the MenACWY meningococcal vaccine as a control. Each CDR3 is given with its conserved first and last residue.

J gene | V gene | CDR3 length | CDR3 protein
TRBJ2-1 | TRBV11-2 | 17 | CASRAALAGDLYNEQFF
TRBJ1-2 | TRBV7-2 | 16 | CASSLVAGQGSNGYTF
TRBJ2-3 | TRBV2 | 16 | CASSDGGEISTDTQYF
TRBJ1-3 | TRBV19 | 15 | CASRGGLSSGNTIYF
TRBJ2-1 | TRBV5-5 | 15 | CASSLGLAGGTEQFF
TRBJ2-1 | TRBV7-9 | 15 | CASSLSPGAGNEQFF
TRBJ2-3 | TRBV6-5 | 13 | CASSYPPGDTQYF
TRBJ1-1 | TRBV20-1 | 12 | CSASKGGTEAFF
TRBJ1-1 | TRBV28 | 12 | CASTLGYTEAFF
TRBJ2-1 | TRBV7-8 | 14 | CASSLQGRYNEQFF
TRBJ2-4 | TRBV4-1 | 17 | CASSQEGGGGSRNIQYF
TRBJ2-1 | TRBV28 | 14 | CASSLAGEWHEQFF
TRBJ2-4 | TRBV11-2 | 14 | CASSLAGKKNIQYF
TRBJ1-2 | TRBV28 | 12 | CASTDRVYGYTF
TRBJ1-4 | TRBV15 | 15 | CATSPSGQSNEKLFF
TRBJ1-3 | TRBV6-5 | 14 | CASTKDRAGNTIYF
TRBJ1-1 | TRBV27 | 13 | CASSFYQGSMAFF
TRBJ2-2 | TRBV3-1/TRBV3-2 | 17 | CASSPRASGGASGELFF
TRBJ2-7 | TRBV27 | 14 | CASSLGTASYEQYF
TRBJ2-1 | TRBV7-9 | 16 | CASSPTSGSSYNEQFF
TRBJ1-4 | TRBV30 | 13 | CAWSGDLNEKLFF